What follows is one T cell receptor (beta chain) and its context. The data belong to a study of blood T cell repertoires in COVID-19. Data came from immunoSEQ multiplex PCR; TCRdb stores just in-frame clones and leaves some out. The top ten hold approximately 0.94% of the sample, which has 250,000 to 350,000 clones, around 86% seen once. The CDR3 covers 14 residues. CDR1 MNHNS and CDR2 SASEGT come from the germline V gene. Trimming removed 0 bases from V and 6 bases from J, with 9 bases in between. The chain uses TRBV6-1 and TRBJ1-5; D is undetermined. This clonotype was sampled from a woman aged 40 to 49 who had recovered from COVID-19. Sequencing was carried out using peripheral blood. CDR3 region: CASSEALRGQPQHF. DNA for the CDR3: TGTGCCAGCAGTGAAGCGCTTCGGGGTCAGCCCCAGCATTTT.